This entry concerns a single T cell receptor beta chain. Profiled with immunoSEQ multiplex PCR; TCRdb holds only in-frame clones, not every one. Found here are some 180,000 clones, approximately 87% of them singletons; the top ten hold around 20%. This CDR3 has 13 residues. The V gene end was trimmed by 7 bases and the J gene end by 1 base; junction bases not matched to a gene: 6. Germline lookup yields CDR1 SQVTM and CDR2 ANQGSEA. This entry comes from a study of blood T cell repertoires in COVID-19. Looking at the study overall: Sites across the United States, Italy and Spain contributed samples from acute and convalescent COVID-19.

Material: peripheral blood. The genes are TRBV29-1 and TRBJ1-2; 7 bases match TRBD1. This receptor was obtained from a man between 65 and 85 years old with active or convalescent COVID-19. The CDR3 is CSATDRVNYGYTF. CDR3 nucleotides: TGCAGCGCGACAGACAGGGTTAACTATGGCTACACCTTC. The full variable domain, its missing parts supplied by reference TRBV29-1 and TRBJ1-2, is SAVISQKPSRDICQRGTSLTIQCQVDSQVTMMFWYRQQPGQSLTLIATANQGSEATYESGFVIDKFPISRPNLTFSTLTVSNMSPEDSSIYLCSATDRVNYGYTFGSGTRLTVV.